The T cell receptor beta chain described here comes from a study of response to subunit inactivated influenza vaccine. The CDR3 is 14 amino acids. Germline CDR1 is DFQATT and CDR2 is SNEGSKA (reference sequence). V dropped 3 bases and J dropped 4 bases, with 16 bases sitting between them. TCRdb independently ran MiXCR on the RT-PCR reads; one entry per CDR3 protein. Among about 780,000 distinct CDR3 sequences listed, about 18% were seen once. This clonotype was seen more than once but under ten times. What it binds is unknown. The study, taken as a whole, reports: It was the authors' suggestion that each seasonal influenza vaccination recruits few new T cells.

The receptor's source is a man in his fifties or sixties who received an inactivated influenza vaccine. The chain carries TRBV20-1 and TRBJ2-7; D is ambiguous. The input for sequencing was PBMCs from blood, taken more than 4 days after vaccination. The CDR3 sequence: CSASHPELKYEQYF. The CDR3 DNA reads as TGCAGTGCTAGCCATCCCGAACTCAAATACGAGCAGTACTTC.